The rows below give T cell receptor beta chains drawn from one sample of a study of cytomegalovirus exposure and HLA in healthy donors. TCRdb keeps only in-frame clones here, not all; method: immunoSEQ multiplex PCR. The sample has tens of thousands of clones; 70% are singletons. Specimen: PBMCs. Source of these receptors: a woman aged 45-65 years in good health and CMV-seropositive. Each CDR3 is given with its conserved first and last residue. The D gene is left open where the match is weak. Part of the rows lack a size; the others show once, few, many or a class for expanded clones.

j_call clone_size v_call d_call cdr3_nt cdr3_aa
TRBJ1-4 once TRBV25-1 TRBD1 TGTGCCAGCAGTGGCGGACAGGGCATTAATGAAAAACTGTTTTTT CASSGGQGINEKLFF
TRBJ2-1 . TRBV14 . TGTGCCAGCAGCCACGGGGTGAATGAGCAGTTCTTC CASSHGVNEQFF
TRBJ1-2 . TRBV27 . TGTGCCAGCAGGACAGCGGGTCGGGAGGGCTACACCTTC CASRTAGREGYTF
TRBJ2-7 . TRBV11-1 . TGTGCCACCTCGACAACCCCAGAGACCGAGCAGTACTTC CATSTTPETEQYF
TRBJ2-7 few TRBV18 TRBD1 TGTGCCAGCTCACCACTGCGGACAGGCTTGTCCTACGAGCAGTACTTC CASSPLRTGLSYEQYF
TRBJ2-6 . TRBV7-8 . TGTGCCAGCAGCCCTATAAAATCTGGGGCCAACGTCCTGACTTTC CASSPIKSGANVLTF
TRBJ2-3 few TRBV6-6 . TGTGCCAGCAGTTCGTCTACTTCTAACACAGATACGCAGTATTTT CASSSSTSNTDTQYF
TRBJ2-7 . TRBV5-1 . TGCGCCAGCAGTGGATCTTCTCCTTATGCGGGAAAAGGTAACGAGCAGTACTTC CASSGSSPYAGKGNEQYF
TRBJ2-3 . TRBV5-1 . TGCGCCAGCAGTCGGTGGGAGAGGGACACAGATACGCAGTATTTT CASSRWERDTDTQYF
TRBJ1-3 . TRBV5-6 . TGTGCCAGCAGCCCACAGTTCACCGGAAACACCATATATTTT CASSPQFTGNTIYF
TRBJ2-1 few TRBV10-3 . TGTGCCATCAGTGGCCCCCCCCAAGTTTTCGATGAGTCCTACAATGAGCAGTTCTTC CAISGPPQVFDESYNEQFF
TRBJ2-7 . TRBV29-1 TRBD2 TGCAGCGTCATAGCGGGAGGGCACAACGAGCAGTACTTC CSVIAGGHNEQYF
TRBJ2-7 . TRBV19 . TGTGCCAGTAGTATAGGGCAGGCCCAAGCCTACGAGCAGTACTTC CASSIGQAQAYEQYF
TRBJ2-7 few TRBV4-3 . TGCGCCAGCAGCCAAGATGGGGGGGCGGGAGCCAACTACGAGCAGTACTTC CASSQDGGAGANYEQYF
TRBJ2-7 . TRBV4-3 . TGCGCCAGCAGCCCGGAGATGCGGAGGTCCTACGAGCAGTACTTC CASSPEMRRSYEQYF
TRBJ2-7 . TRBV28 TRBD2 TGTGCCAGCAGCCGGACTAGCGAGACCTACGAGCAGTACTTC CASSRTSETYEQYF
TRBJ2-3 . TRBV29-1 . TGCAGCGTACTAGGCCACGGGACAGATACGCAGTATTTT CSVLGHGTDTQYF
TRBJ2-1 . TRBV7-3 . TGTGCCAGCAGCTTACCCCCTAGGGGCGAGCAGTTCTTC CASSLPPRGEQFF
TRBJ2-5 . TRBV9 . TGTGCCAGCAGCACCCGACAAGAGCAGGAGACCCAGTACTTC CASSTRQEQETQYF
TRBJ1-2 . TRBV15 . TGTGCCACCAGCAGAGAGGTGGGGGGTAGTGGTGGCTATGGCTACACCTTC CATSREVGGSGGYGYTF
TRBJ2-2 . TRBV11-2 . TGTGCCAGCAGCTTAAGGGCGGGCACCGGGGAGCTGTTTTTT CASSLRAGTGELFF
TRBJ2-7 once TRBV15 TRBD1 TGTGCCACCAGCCGCGGGACAGGGGGCCGCGAGCAGTACTTC CATSRGTGGREQYF
TRBJ2-1 . TRBV7-9 . TGTTCCAGCAGCTTAGCAACAGGGTGGGGGCAGTTCTTC CSSSLATGWGQFF
TRBJ2-7 few TRBV14 . TGTGCCAGCAGCCGTTCGTGGGGGGTTGGCGAGCAGTACTTC CASSRSWGVGEQYF
TRBJ1-4 few TRBV27 . TGTGCCAGCAGATTAAACCCGGACACCTCTAATGAAAAACTGTTTTTT CASRLNPDTSNEKLFF
TRBJ2-1 . TRBV27 . TGTGCCAGCAGGCCTAATAGCCGAGGGTTCTCCTACAATGAGCAGTTCTTC CASRPNSRGFSYNEQFF
TRBJ2-4 . TRBV2 . TGTGCCAGCACCGGGACGGGAGATCTAGCCAAAAACATTCAGTACTTC CASTGTGDLAKNIQYF
TRBJ2-7 few TRBV7-2 . TGTGCCAGCAGCTTAGCTCCAGGGATTTCCTACGAGCAGTACTTC CASSLAPGISYEQYF
TRBJ2-2 few TRBV10-3 TRBD2 TGTGCCATCAGTGGGGGACTAGCGGGAAGGACCGGGGAGCTGTTTTTT CAISGGLAGRTGELFF
TRBJ2-5 few TRBV7-3 TRBD2 TGTGCCAGCAGCCCGGGACTAGCGGGAGAGACCCAGTACTTC CASSPGLAGETQYF
TRBJ2-1 few TRBV6-4 TRBD2 TGTGCCAGCAGACCTAGCGGAGGCCGATCCTACAATGAGCAGTTCTTC CASRPSGGRSYNEQFF
TRBJ2-3 . TRBV9 TRBD1 TGTGCCAGCAGCGTAGTTGGGACAGGGGGCACAGATACGCAGTATTTT CASSVVGTGGTDTQYF
TRBJ2-3 . TRBV28 TRBD1 TGTGCCAGCAGGCAAGGACAGGGCCAGGGGACAGATACGCAGTATTTT CASRQGQGQGTDTQYF
TRBJ1-1 . TRBV6-1 TRBD1 TGTGCCAGCAGGTGGACAGGGGACGGTGAAGCTTTCTTT CASRWTGDGEAFF
TRBJ1-1 few TRBV13 TRBD1 TGTGCCAGCACCAACAGGGGTTTCACTGAAGCTTTCTTT CASTNRGFTEAFF
TRBJ1-1 once TRBV6-1 . TGTGCCAGCAGTGACCAGGGCGGGAACACTGAAGCTTTCTTT CASSDQGGNTEAFF
TRBJ2-7 . TRBV29-1 . TGCAGCGTTGAAGGGCAGTCCTACGAGCAGTACTTC CSVEGQSYEQYF
TRBJ2-1 . TRBV10-3 TRBD1 TGTGCCACCGGACAGGGAACCTACAATGAGCAGTTCTTC CATGQGTYNEQFF
TRBJ2-3 few TRBV19 TRBD1 TGTGCCAGTAGATTAAGTGTCGACAGGGACCAAAAACAATTAAGCACAGATACGCAGTATTTT CASRLSVDRDQKQLSTDTQYF
TRBJ2-2 . TRBV2 TRBD2 TGTGCCAGTTCGACTAGCGGGAGGCCCACCGGGGAGCTGTTTTTT CASSTSGRPTGELFF
TRBJ1-1 . TRBV19 TRBD1 TGTGCCAGTAGTACCCACCAGGGGGCTGGGCCCGAAGCTTTCTTT CASSTHQGAGPEAFF
TRBJ1-4 . TRBV15 . TGTGCCACCAGCAGACGCTCGGGAGTGGCTAATGAAAAACTGTTTTTT CATSRRSGVANEKLFF
TRBJ2-3 . TRBV19 TRBD2 TGTGCCAGTAGTCCCTTGAGGGAGGGCCTCGCAGATACGCAGTATTTT CASSPLREGLADTQYF
TRBJ2-7 . TRBV11-3 TRBD2 TGTGCCAGCAGCGCCGGGACTAGCGGGAGTGTCGAGCAGTACTTC CASSAGTSGSVEQYF
TRBJ2-7 . TRBV10-2 . TGCGCCAGCACCGGACAGTACGAGCAGTACTTC CASTGQYEQYF
TRBJ2-3 . TRBV5-1 TRBD2 TGCGCCAGCAGCCTGGGACTAGCGGAAGATACGCAGTATTTT CASSLGLAEDTQYF
TRBJ2-2 . TRBV6-4 . TGTGCCAGCAGTGACTCGGGGCAAAACACCGGGGAGCTGTTTTTT CASSDSGQNTGELFF
TRBJ2-1 . TRBV9 TRBD1 TGTGCCAGCAGCGATCGGACAGGGGGATTTAACAATGAGCAGTTCTTC CASSDRTGGFNNEQFF
TRBJ2-1 . TRBV7-2 TRBD2 TGTGCCAGCAGCTTAGGTGGACTAGCGGTAAGGAATGAGCAGTTCTTC CASSLGGLAVRNEQFF
TRBJ1-4 once TRBV19 . TGTGCCAGTAGTGCTCGATGGGGGGGAACTAATGAAAAACTGTTTTTT CASSARWGGTNEKLFF